The 6 T cell receptor beta chains reported below all come from one sample, sequenced in a study of response to subunit inactivated influenza vaccine. From the RT-PCR reads, TCRdb called clonotypes with MiXCR, one entry per CDR3 protein. Among under 500,000 distinct CDR3 sequences, approximately 11% were seen once, and the ten largest hold approximately 12%. The sequencing used PBMCs from blood, collected roughly 45 days after vaccination. These TCRs come from a man aged 45 to 65 who received an inactivated influenza vaccine.

The CDR3 region is CASSSLTGGYEQYF. CDR3 DNA: TGTGCCAGCAGTTCCCTAACTGGTGGTTACGAGCAGTACTTC. J is TRBJ2-7 and V is TRBV6-2 or TRBV6-3; D is ambiguous. V was cut by 4 bases and J by 4 bases, with 14 bases left in between. The CDR3 has 14 residues. Germline V gene data show CDR1 as MNHEY and CDR2 as SVGEGT.

There are a few counts of this clonotype. For the CDR3, the DNA is TGTGCCAGCAGTTACGGACAGGGCGGGTTCGGGTACGAGCAGTACTTC. Protein: CASSYGQGGFGYEQYF. The chain joins TRBV6-5 to TRBJ2-7; TRBD1 aligns across 8 bases. CDR3 length: 16 amino acids. Germline loops: CDR1 MNHEY, CDR2 SVGAGI. Losses at the gene ends were 2 bases for V and 4 bases for J; bases not matched to a gene: 10.

The chain is built from TRBV13 and TRBJ2-2, with 7 bases aligning to TRBD1. This CDR3 is built from 15 residues. V dropped 4 bases and J dropped 7; count of bases not matched to a gene: 9. CDR1 is PRHDT, CDR2 FYEKMQ, per germline (reference sequence). DNA for the CDR3: TGTGCCAGCAGCTCCCCGGGACAGTGGGGCGGGGAGCTGTTTTTT. Translated, it gives CASSSPGQWGGELFF.

This clonotype was seen repeatedly, ten times or more. Compared with germline, one end of the junction differs, possibly owing to a read error. This rearrangement joins TRBV29-1 to TRBJ2-3; TRBD2 is a possible D gene (6 bases). The CDR3 is made up of 15 amino acids. In germline, CDR1 is SQVTM, CDR2 ANQGSEA. The CDR3 region is CSVEGAPGELYTQYF. The CDR3 coding sequence is TGCAGCGTCGAAGGAGCGCCGGGGGAGCTTTATACGCAGTATTTT.

Ten or more counts support this clonotype. For the CDR3, the DNA is TGTGCCAGCAGCTCCCGGTATGAGCAGTTCTTC. Its protein product is CASSSRYEQFF. V and J are TRBV12-3 or TRBV12-4 and TRBJ2-1; D is ambiguous. The length of the CDR3 is 11 residues. The V end was cut by 6 bases, the J end by 8 bases, with 8 bases between.

This clonotype has a count of ten or more. Written as DNA, the CDR3 is TGTGCCAGCAGTTTGGGCAGGGAGACCCAGTACTTC. It specifies CASSLGRETQYF. The chain joins TRBV12-3 or TRBV12-4 to TRBJ2-5, with D unclear. The CDR3 is 12 amino acids. V dropped 3 bases and J dropped 5 bases, with 7 bases sitting between them.